This T cell receptor (beta chain) was recovered during a study of blood T cell repertoires in COVID-19. The overall study: In each case, the material was cDNA or gDNA derived from T cells, B-cell-depleted T cells, or PBMCs.

This table comes from immunoSEQ multiplex PCR, and its TCRdb copy is limited to in-frame clones, with some not included. The sample includes around 110,000 clones, approximately 80% of them seen just once. There are 15 residues in the CDR3. The V segment lost 5 bases and the J segment 3 bases; nucleotides outside the gene matches: 4. Germline loops: CDR1 MNHEY, CDR2 SMNVEV (reference sequence). J is TRBJ1-6 and V is TRBV27, with TRBD1 matching 7 bases. The source is a man in his 70s with active or convalescent COVID-19. Source material: peripheral blood. The CDR3 DNA reads TGTGCCAGCAGTCGGGACAGCCGCTATAATTCACCCCTCCACTTT. Translation gives CASSRDSRYNSPLHF.